This record looks at one T cell receptor (beta chain) sequence and its context. Its antigen is unknown. The data were taken from a study of vaccination effects on CD4 cells after COVID-19. Study-level findings and limits: Spike-reactive clones present post-vaccine in convalescents were predominantly new vaccine-induced clones. Among infection- and vaccine-induced clones, marked clonal contraction occurred late after vaccination.

The protocol was immunoSEQ multiplex PCR, while the TCRdb copy is restricted to in-frame clones and leaves out a portion. The sample has 14,000 or so clones; roughly 80% are singletons. The CDR3 extends over 16 amino acids. Germline V gene sequence: CDR1 SGDLS, CDR2 YYNGEE. V was pared by 3 bases and J by 0 bases, with 7 bases of the junction left unmatched. Under the ViraFEST assay, PBMC were stimulated with viral peptide pools so that antigen-specific CD4+ T cells expanded. Sequencing was performed afterwards. Culturing for around eleven days preceded CD4+ T cell isolation. Confirmation by PCR established that the person had SARS-CoV-2 infection between March and December 2020. The vaccine given was either BNT162b2 or mRNA-1273, in two doses.

This sequence was found in a human donor who had a prior SARS-CoV-2 infection. The input for sequencing was CD4+ T cells from PBMCs cultured with HCoV-NL63 spike peptides, taken after COVID-19 vaccination. J is TRBJ1-1 and V is TRBV9; TRBD1 matches at 8 bases. The CDR3 sequence: CASSASDRGMNTEAFF. The CDR3 DNA sequence: TGTGCCAGCAGCGCGTCCGACAGGGGCATGAACACTGAAGCTTTCTTT.